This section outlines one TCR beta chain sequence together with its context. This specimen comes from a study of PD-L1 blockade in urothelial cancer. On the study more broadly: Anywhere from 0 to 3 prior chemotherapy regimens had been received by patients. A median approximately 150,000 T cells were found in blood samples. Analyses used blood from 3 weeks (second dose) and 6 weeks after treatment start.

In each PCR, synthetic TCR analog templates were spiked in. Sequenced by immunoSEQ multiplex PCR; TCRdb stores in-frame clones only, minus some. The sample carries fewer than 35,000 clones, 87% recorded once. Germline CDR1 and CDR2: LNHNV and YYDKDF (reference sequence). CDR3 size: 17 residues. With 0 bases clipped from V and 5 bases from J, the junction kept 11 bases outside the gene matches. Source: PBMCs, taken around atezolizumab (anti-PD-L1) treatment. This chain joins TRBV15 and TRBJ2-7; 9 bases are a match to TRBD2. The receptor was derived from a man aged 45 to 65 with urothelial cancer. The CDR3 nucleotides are TGTGCCACCAGCAGAGATTCCCCTAGCGGGAAGGGGGACGAGCAGTACTTC. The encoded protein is CATSRDSPSGKGDEQYF.